This is a list of T cell receptor beta chains from one sample in a study of Ad26.COV2.S vaccination and SARS-CoV-2 variants. Measured with immunoSEQ multiplex PCR; TCRdb has only the in-frame clones, and not every one. The sample holds roughly 510,000 clones, around 85% seen once. Sequenced material: peripheral blood, taken in a trial of Ad26.COV2.S vaccine versus placebo. These receptors all stem from a person between 18 and 59 years old who received the Ad26.COV2.S COVID-19 vaccine or a placebo. The CDR3 runs from the conserved cysteine through the conserved F or W. The D gene is left open where the match is weak. Clone size, where shown, is once, few, many, or a class for clones that have expanded.

J,size,D,V,DNA,CDR3
TRBJ2-3,.,.,TRBV6-6,TGTGCCAGCACCAAAACAGATACGCAGTATTTT,CASTKTDTQYF
TRBJ2-1,.,.,TRBV2,TGTGCCAGCAGTGGTCGGAGGGACAATGAGCAGTTCTTC,CASSGRRDNEQFF
TRBJ2-3,once,TRBD2,TRBV5-5,TGTGCCAGCAGCTGGGTGAATAGCGGGAGATCAGATACGCAGTATTTT,CASSWVNSGRSDTQYF
TRBJ2-5,.,TRBD2,TRBV6-2/TRBV6-3,TGTGCCAGCAGTCCCGCGGCGGGAGGGTTCCAAGAGACCCAGTACTTC,CASSPAAGGFQETQYF
TRBJ2-7,once,.,TRBV28,TGTGCCAGCAGTCTTCAATTCTACGAGCAGTACTTC,CASSLQFYEQYF
TRBJ1-4,.,.,TRBV28,TGTGCCAGCGAGGAGAATGAAAAACTGTTTTTT,CASEENEKLFF
TRBJ2-4,.,.,TRBV11-2,TGTGCCAGCAGCACGGACTTCAAAAACATTCAGTACTTC,CASSTDFKNIQYF
TRBJ1-1,.,.,TRBV4-1,TGCGCCAGCAGCCGGGACGGGACTGCTACCGAAGCTTTCTTT,CASSRDGTATEAFF
TRBJ2-1,.,.,TRBV7-9,TGTGCCAGCAGCTTATTTCCGGGACTGGGGCCCATTGGGGAGCAGTTCTTC,CASSLFPGLGPIGEQFF
TRBJ2-3,.,TRBD1,TRBV9,TGTGCCAGCAGCCCCCGGACAGGGACAACCACAGATACGCAGTATTTT,CASSPRTGTTTDTQYF
TRBJ2-6,.,.,TRBV6-4,TGTGCCAGCAGTGACTCAACGGCTGGGGCCAACGTCCTGACTTTC,CASSDSTAGANVLTF
TRBJ1-3,.,.,TRBV7-9,TGTGCCAGCAGCTTAGACACCGAGGGGAACACCATATATTTT,CASSLDTEGNTIYF
TRBJ2-4,.,TRBD2,TRBV2,TGTGCCAGCTTAAGCGAGCGGGGAGGAGGAGCCAAAAACATTCAGTACTTC,CASLSERGGGAKNIQYF
TRBJ1-1,.,TRBD1,TRBV27,TGTGCCAGCAGCTATCAGGGGGCGCGCACTGAAGCTTTCTTT,CASSYQGARTEAFF
TRBJ2-7,.,.,TRBV19,TGTGCCAGTAGTATCTCGGGCGGCCCTCCCTACGAGCAGTACTTC,CASSISGGPPYEQYF
TRBJ2-5,.,.,TRBV7-2,TGTGCCAGCAGCTTGGATGGGAGAGGGCAAGAGACCCAGTACTTC,CASSLDGRGQETQYF
TRBJ2-5,.,.,TRBV27,TGTGCCAGCAGTTTATCGTGGACTCTCAACGAGACCCAGTACTTC,CASSLSWTLNETQYF
TRBJ1-1,.,.,TRBV6-5,TGTGCCAGCCACGGTGCTGAAGCTTTCTTT,CASHGAEAFF
TRBJ1-1,.,.,TRBV5-1,TGCGCCAGCAGCTTGGGAGATTTGAACACTGAAGCTTTCTTT,CASSLGDLNTEAFF
TRBJ2-1,.,TRBD1,TRBV7-2,TGTGCCAGCAGCTTAGCGCTACAGGGGGCGTACAATGAGCAGTTCTTC,CASSLALQGAYNEQFF
TRBJ1-6,.,.,TRBV28,TGTGCCAGCAACTTACGGACCCCGAGGGCTTCACCCCTCCACTTT,CASNLRTPRASPLHF
TRBJ1-1,.,.,TRBV2,TGTGCCAGCAGGGGGGGGTGGATGAACACTGAAGCTTTCTTT,CASRGGWMNTEAFF
TRBJ1-2,few,.,TRBV7-8,TGTGCCAGCAGCTTAGGGAGGGAATTGGGTGGCTACACCTTC,CASSLGRELGGYTF
TRBJ2-7,once,.,TRBV9,TGTGCCAGCAGCGTAGGAGTAGGGGCCATCCACGAGCAGTACTTC,CASSVGVGAIHEQYF
TRBJ2-1,.,.,TRBV28,TGTGCCAGCAGTCCCCTCTTTAGTGAGCAGTTCTTC,CASSPLFSEQFF
TRBJ2-7,.,.,TRBV3-1/TRBV3-2,TGTGCCAGCAGCCAAGGACAGGCCTACGAGCAGTACTTC,CASSQGQAYEQYF
TRBJ2-2,.,TRBD2,TRBV4-2,TGTGCCAGCAGCCCAAGGGACTACGCCAGCCTTAACACCGGGGAGCTGTTTTTT,CASSPRDYASLNTGELFF
TRBJ2-7,.,.,TRBV5-6,TGTGCCAGCAGCTTGGACTACTCCTACGAGCAGTACTTC,CASSLDYSYEQYF
TRBJ2-1,.,.,TRBV7-3,TGTGCCAGCAGCTCTTCAGCCGATGAGCAGTTCTTC,CASSSSADEQFF
TRBJ2-5,.,.,TRBV7-9,TGTGCCAGCAGCTTATCTCAGTATAGCGAGACCCAGTACTTC,CASSLSQYSETQYF
TRBJ2-7,many,.,TRBV4-2,TGTGCCAGCAGCCAAGAGGCGTTACCAGCCTACGAGCAGTACTTC,CASSQEALPAYEQYF
TRBJ1-2,.,.,TRBV7-2,TGTGCCAGCAGCCCCCAACCATTGGCTAACTATGGCTACACCTTC,CASSPQPLANYGYTF
TRBJ2-5,.,.,TRBV5-1,TGCGCCAGCAGCTTGGGGGCGGCCCAGTACTTC,CASSLGAAQYF
TRBJ2-1,.,TRBD2,TRBV6-2/TRBV6-3,TGTGCCAGCAGCCTATCATTAGCGGGAGCTCTTGGGGATGAGCAGTTCTTC,CASSLSLAGALGDEQFF
TRBJ2-3,few,.,TRBV30,TGTGCCTGGACCAAAGGGGGGGGAAGCACAGATACGCAGTATTTT,CAWTKGGGSTDTQYF
TRBJ2-1,few,.,TRBV3-1/TRBV3-2,TGTGCCAGCAGCCAAGATACGGTGGGTGAGCAGTTCTTC,CASSQDTVGEQFF
TRBJ2-1,.,.,TRBV19,TGTGCCACTGAAGGGACTCGCGGGCATGAGCAGTTCTTC,CATEGTRGHEQFF
TRBJ1-1,.,.,TRBV7-8,TGTGCCAGCAGGCAACAGCTGGCCACTGAAGCTTTCTTT,CASRQQLATEAFF
TRBJ1-2,once,TRBD1,TRBV6-6,TGTGCCAGCAGTTACGGGACAGGGGGGAGCTATGGCTACACCTTC,CASSYGTGGSYGYTF
TRBJ2-5,.,TRBD2,TRBV10-3,TGTGCCATCAGTGACCCGGGGGGACTAGCGGGAGGTCGAGAGACCCAGTACTTC,CAISDPGGLAGGRETQYF
TRBJ1-6,.,.,TRBV30,TGTGCCTGGAAGGCGGTTGATTCACCCCTCCACTTT,CAWKAVDSPLHF
TRBJ1-5,once,.,TRBV19,TGTGCCAGTAGTATAGGGATCAATCAGCCCCAGCATTTT,CASSIGINQPQHF
TRBJ2-4,.,.,TRBV9,TGTGCCAGCAGCCCGGGGGCGGGGGACCGCACGGTCTTC,CASSPGAGDRTVF
TRBJ2-5,.,.,TRBV14,TGTGCCAGCAGCCAACGGGACCGGCGTGAGACCCAGTACTTC,CASSQRDRRETQYF
TRBJ1-3,.,.,TRBV18,TGTGCCAGCTCACCGAGTATTACCCCTGGAAACACCATATATTTT,CASSPSITPGNTIYF
TRBJ1-5,.,TRBD1,TRBV18,TGTGCCAGCTCGGAAGGACAGGGAAGTCAGCCCCAGCATTTT,CASSEGQGSQPQHF
TRBJ2-1,.,TRBD1,TRBV19,TGTGCCAGTAACCCCCGGGACAGACACAATGAGCAGTTCTTC,CASNPRDRHNEQFF
TRBJ2-1,.,.,TRBV6-2/TRBV6-3,TGTGCCAGCAGCCCTATCCGGGGGCGTGAGCAGTTCTTC,CASSPIRGREQFF
TRBJ2-7,.,.,TRBV7-3,TGTGCCAGCAGCTTGTCGGTGGGCGAGCAGTACTTC,CASSLSVGEQYF
TRBJ2-5,.,TRBD2,TRBV7-2,TGTGCCAGCAGCTTATTGTCGGGGGGGCCCCAAGAGACCCAGTACTTC,CASSLLSGGPQETQYF
TRBJ1-1,once,.,TRBV19,TGTGCCAGTAGAACCACAGGTAACACTGAAGCTTTCTTT,CASRTTGNTEAFF